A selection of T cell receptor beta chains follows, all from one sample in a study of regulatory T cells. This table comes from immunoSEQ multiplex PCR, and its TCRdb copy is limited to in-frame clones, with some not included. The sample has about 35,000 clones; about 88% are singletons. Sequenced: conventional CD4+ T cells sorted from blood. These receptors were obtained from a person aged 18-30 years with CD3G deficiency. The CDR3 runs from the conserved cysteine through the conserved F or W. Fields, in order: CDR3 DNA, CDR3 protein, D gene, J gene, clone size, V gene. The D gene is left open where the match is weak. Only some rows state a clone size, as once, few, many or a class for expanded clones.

cdr3_nt: TGTGCCAGCAGTTCGGGGCTTGCAGGCTACACCTTC
cdr3_aa: CASSSGLAGYTF
d_call: NA
j_call: TRBJ1-2
clone_size: NA
v_call: TRBV28

cdr3_nt: TGTGCCAGCAGCCCCCGGGACCATAACTATGGCTACACCTTC
cdr3_aa: CASSPRDHNYGYTF
d_call: NA
j_call: TRBJ1-2
clone_size: NA
v_call: TRBV7-9

cdr3_nt: TGTGCCAGCTCACCACTGAGGGGAGATGGCTACACCTTC
cdr3_aa: CASSPLRGDGYTF
d_call: NA
j_call: TRBJ1-2
clone_size: NA
v_call: TRBV18

cdr3_nt: TGTGCCAGCAGTATTATTAATCAGCCCCAGCATTTT
cdr3_aa: CASSIINQPQHF
d_call: NA
j_call: TRBJ1-5
clone_size: few
v_call: TRBV28

cdr3_nt: TGCGCCAGCAGCCCAGAGCGGGGGGATTCCTACGAGCAGTACTTC
cdr3_aa: CASSPERGDSYEQYF
d_call: TRBD2
j_call: TRBJ2-7
clone_size: NA
v_call: TRBV5-1

cdr3_nt: TGTGCCAGCAGTTATTCAGGGAGTCCCAACTATGGCTACACCTTC
cdr3_aa: CASSYSGSPNYGYTF
d_call: NA
j_call: TRBJ1-2
clone_size: once
v_call: TRBV6-6

cdr3_nt: TGTGCCAGCAGTTTAAGGGCCCCCATGAGTCAGCGCGAGCAGTACTTC
cdr3_aa: CASSLRAPMSQREQYF
d_call: NA
j_call: TRBJ2-7
clone_size: NA
v_call: TRBV28

cdr3_nt: TGTGCCAGCAATCCGGGGGCAATCTCTGGGGCCAACGTCCTGACTTTC
cdr3_aa: CASNPGAISGANVLTF
d_call: NA
j_call: TRBJ2-6
clone_size: NA
v_call: TRBV11-3

cdr3_nt: TGTGCCAGCAACCGGGGAGGGAGAGATGGCTACACCTTC
cdr3_aa: CASNRGGRDGYTF
d_call: NA
j_call: TRBJ1-2
clone_size: NA
v_call: TRBV6-1

cdr3_nt: TGTGCCAGCGGGAGGAACACTGAAGCTTTCTTT
cdr3_aa: CASGRNTEAFF
d_call: NA
j_call: TRBJ1-1
clone_size: NA
v_call: TRBV6-1

cdr3_nt: TGTGCCAGCAGTGGCACCGGGACTAGCGGCCTCAGCTCCTACAATGAGCAGTTCTTC
cdr3_aa: CASSGTGTSGLSSYNEQFF
d_call: TRBD2
j_call: TRBJ2-1
clone_size: NA
v_call: TRBV6-1

cdr3_nt: TGTGCCAGCAGCTTAATGCCCCGGACTAGCGGGGGGGCCCCACAGAACGAGCAGTACTTC
cdr3_aa: CASSLMPRTSGGAPQNEQYF
d_call: TRBD2
j_call: TRBJ2-7
clone_size: NA
v_call: TRBV7-8

cdr3_nt: TGTGCCAGCAGTTTACCTACCGGGACAGGGCCGAGTAGGAGTCAGCCCCAGCATTTT
cdr3_aa: CASSLPTGTGPSRSQPQHF
d_call: TRBD1
j_call: TRBJ1-5
clone_size: NA
v_call: TRBV28

cdr3_nt: TGTGCCAGCTCACCCTCTGCCTCGAAGGCAGATACGCAGTATTTT
cdr3_aa: CASSPSASKADTQYF
d_call: NA
j_call: TRBJ2-3
clone_size: NA
v_call: TRBV18

cdr3_nt: TGTGCCAGTAGTCTAGGGGAGGGAGAGACCCAGTACTTC
cdr3_aa: CASSLGEGETQYF
d_call: TRBD2
j_call: TRBJ2-5
clone_size: NA
v_call: TRBV19

cdr3_nt: TGTGCCAGCAAGGCCCTGGCGGGAGATGTCGTTGGGGCCAACGTCCTGACTTTC
cdr3_aa: CASKALAGDVVGANVLTF
d_call: TRBD2
j_call: TRBJ2-6
clone_size: NA
v_call: TRBV28

cdr3_nt: TGTGCCAGTAGTACTCGGACAACCTCATATGGCTACACCTTC
cdr3_aa: CASSTRTTSYGYTF
d_call: NA
j_call: TRBJ1-2
clone_size: once
v_call: TRBV19

cdr3_nt: TGTGCCAGCTCATCGACTAGCGGGGGACATGAGCAGTTCTTC
cdr3_aa: CASSSTSGGHEQFF
d_call: TRBD2
j_call: TRBJ2-1
clone_size: NA
v_call: TRBV18

cdr3_nt: TGTGCCAGCCGCTACGGACAGGGAAAGACAACTAATGAAAAACTGTTTTTT
cdr3_aa: CASRYGQGKTTNEKLFF
d_call: TRBD1
j_call: TRBJ1-4
clone_size: once
v_call: TRBV5-6

cdr3_nt: TGTGCCAGCAGTTCCAACAGGGGGCGCTCGGATGGCTACACCTTC
cdr3_aa: CASSSNRGRSDGYTF
d_call: TRBD1
j_call: TRBJ1-2
clone_size: NA
v_call: TRBV6-5

cdr3_nt: TGCGCCAGCAGTGCCCCGGGACAGGGGATCCAGCCCCAGCATTTT
cdr3_aa: CASSAPGQGIQPQHF
d_call: TRBD1
j_call: TRBJ1-5
clone_size: once
v_call: TRBV10-1

cdr3_nt: TGTGCCAGCAGCTTAGGACCGGGGGGTTGGGATGGCTACACCTTC
cdr3_aa: CASSLGPGGWDGYTF
d_call: NA
j_call: TRBJ1-2
clone_size: NA
v_call: TRBV11-2

cdr3_nt: TGTGCCAGTAGTCAGGTCCTGAACACTGAAGCTTTCTTT
cdr3_aa: CASSQVLNTEAFF
d_call: NA
j_call: TRBJ1-1
clone_size: NA
v_call: TRBV19

cdr3_nt: TGCGCCAGCAGCCAGACAGGGCCCGGCTACAATGAGCAGTTCTTC
cdr3_aa: CASSQTGPGYNEQFF
d_call: TRBD1
j_call: TRBJ2-1
clone_size: NA
v_call: TRBV5-1

cdr3_nt: TGCGCCAGCAGTGCAGGGCTCTATGGCTACACCTTC
cdr3_aa: CASSAGLYGYTF
d_call: NA
j_call: TRBJ1-2
clone_size: NA
v_call: TRBV10-2

cdr3_nt: TGTGCCAGCAGTGAAGCGGGGACCGGGACAGTGAGGGCAGATACGCAGTATTTT
cdr3_aa: CASSEAGTGTVRADTQYF
d_call: TRBD1
j_call: TRBJ2-3
clone_size: NA
v_call: TRBV6-1

cdr3_nt: TGTGCCAGCAGCTTAGTCTTTGAGACCCAGTACTTC
cdr3_aa: CASSLVFETQYF
d_call: NA
j_call: TRBJ2-5
clone_size: once
v_call: TRBV7-8

cdr3_nt: TGTGCCAGCAGTCAAGGACAGGGGACGACCCAGTACTTC
cdr3_aa: CASSQGQGTTQYF
d_call: TRBD1
j_call: TRBJ2-5
clone_size: NA
v_call: TRBV27

cdr3_nt: TGTGCCACCAGCAGAGAAGGACGGTGGGTTTATAGCAATCAGCCCCAGCATTTT
cdr3_aa: CATSREGRWVYSNQPQHF
d_call: NA
j_call: TRBJ1-5
clone_size: NA
v_call: TRBV15

cdr3_nt: TGTGCCAGCAGCTTCCAGAGCCCGCAAGAGACCCAGTACTTC
cdr3_aa: CASSFQSPQETQYF
d_call: NA
j_call: TRBJ2-5
clone_size: NA
v_call: TRBV7-9

cdr3_nt: TGTGCCAGCAGCGGGCGGATGAACACTGAAGCTTTCTTT
cdr3_aa: CASSGRMNTEAFF
d_call: NA
j_call: TRBJ1-1
clone_size: NA
v_call: TRBV11-3

cdr3_nt: TGTGCCAGCAGCCTCGACAGGATTTACACAGATACGCAGTATTTT
cdr3_aa: CASSLDRIYTDTQYF
d_call: NA
j_call: TRBJ2-3
clone_size: NA
v_call: TRBV7-8

cdr3_nt: TGTGCCAGCAGTTATCTAGTAGCAAGTGGCGATCAGCCCCAGCATTTT
cdr3_aa: CASSYLVASGDQPQHF
d_call: NA
j_call: TRBJ1-5
clone_size: NA
v_call: TRBV6-6

cdr3_nt: TGTGCCAGCACCCGAGGTGGACAGGGGACCTCCGGCTACACCTTC
cdr3_aa: CASTRGGQGTSGYTF
d_call: TRBD1
j_call: TRBJ1-2
clone_size: NA
v_call: TRBV28

cdr3_nt: TGTGCCAGCAGTGTTGGGCTCTCCGAGCAGTACTTC
cdr3_aa: CASSVGLSEQYF
d_call: NA
j_call: TRBJ2-7
clone_size: few
v_call: TRBV6-1

cdr3_nt: TGTGCCAGCAGAAGACAAGTAAGCTCCTACGAGCAGTACTTC
cdr3_aa: CASRRQVSSYEQYF
d_call: NA
j_call: TRBJ2-7
clone_size: NA
v_call: TRBV28

cdr3_nt: TGTGCCAGCAGTTACTCTTTAGCGGGCCGAACCGGGGAGCTGTTTTTT
cdr3_aa: CASSYSLAGRTGELFF
d_call: TRBD2
j_call: TRBJ2-2
clone_size: NA
v_call: TRBV6-6

cdr3_nt: TGTGCCAGCAGTCAAGGGGGCGCCTCTGGAAACACCATATATTTT
cdr3_aa: CASSQGGASGNTIYF
d_call: TRBD1
j_call: TRBJ1-3
clone_size: NA
v_call: TRBV28

cdr3_nt: TGCGCCAGCAGCTTGGGAGGGGCGAACACCGGGGAGCTGTTTTTT
cdr3_aa: CASSLGGANTGELFF
d_call: NA
j_call: TRBJ2-2
clone_size: NA
v_call: TRBV5-1

cdr3_nt: TGTGCCAGCAGCTTAGCATTAGACAGTGATACGCAGTATTTT
cdr3_aa: CASSLALDSDTQYF
d_call: NA
j_call: TRBJ2-3
clone_size: NA
v_call: TRBV7-2